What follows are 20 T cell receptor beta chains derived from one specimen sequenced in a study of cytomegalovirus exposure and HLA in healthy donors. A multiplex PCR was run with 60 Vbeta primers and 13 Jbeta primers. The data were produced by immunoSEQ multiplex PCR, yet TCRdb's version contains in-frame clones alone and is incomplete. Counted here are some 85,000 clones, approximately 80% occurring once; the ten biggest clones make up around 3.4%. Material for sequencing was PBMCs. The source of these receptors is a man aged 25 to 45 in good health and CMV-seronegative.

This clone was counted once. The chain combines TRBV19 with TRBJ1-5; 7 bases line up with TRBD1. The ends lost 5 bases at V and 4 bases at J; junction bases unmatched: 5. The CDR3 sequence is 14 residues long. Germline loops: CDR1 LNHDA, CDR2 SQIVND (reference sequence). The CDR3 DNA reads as TGTGCCAGTAGTCCCGGGACAGAAAATCAGCCCCAGCATTTT. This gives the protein CASSPGTENQPQHF.

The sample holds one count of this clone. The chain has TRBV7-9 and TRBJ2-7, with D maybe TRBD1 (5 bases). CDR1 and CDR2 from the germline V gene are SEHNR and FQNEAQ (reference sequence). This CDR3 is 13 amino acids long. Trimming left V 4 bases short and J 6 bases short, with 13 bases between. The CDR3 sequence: CASSSQGTGEQYF. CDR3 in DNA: TGTGCCAGCAGCTCGCAGGGAACTGGCGAGCAGTACTTC. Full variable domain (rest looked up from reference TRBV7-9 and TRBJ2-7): DTGVSQNPRHKITKRGQNVTFRCDPISEHNRLYWYRQTLGQGPEFLTYFQNEAQLEKSRLLSDRFSAERPKGSFSTLEIQRTEQGDSAMYLCASSSQGTGEQYFGPGTRLTVT.

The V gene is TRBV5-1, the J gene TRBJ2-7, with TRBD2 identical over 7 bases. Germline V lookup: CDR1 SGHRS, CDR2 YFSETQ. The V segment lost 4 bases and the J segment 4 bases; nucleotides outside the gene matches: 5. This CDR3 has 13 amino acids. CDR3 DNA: TGCGCCAGCAGCCGGGACTACAGATACGAGCAGTACTTC. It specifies CASSRDYRYEQYF.

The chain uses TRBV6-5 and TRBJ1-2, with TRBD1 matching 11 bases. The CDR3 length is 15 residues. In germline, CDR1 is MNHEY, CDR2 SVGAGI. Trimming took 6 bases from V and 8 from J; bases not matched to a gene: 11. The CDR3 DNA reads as TGTGCCAGCAGAACTCCCGGACAGGGGGCCGGAGGCTACACCTTC. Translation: CASRTPGQGAGGYTF.

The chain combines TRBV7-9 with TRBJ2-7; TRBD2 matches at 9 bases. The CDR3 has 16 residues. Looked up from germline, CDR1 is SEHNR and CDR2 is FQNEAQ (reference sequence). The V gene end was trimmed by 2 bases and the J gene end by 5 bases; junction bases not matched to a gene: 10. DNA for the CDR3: TGTGCCAGCAGCTTAAATTGGGGACTAGCCCCCCACGAGCAGTACTTC. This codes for CASSLNWGLAPHEQYF.

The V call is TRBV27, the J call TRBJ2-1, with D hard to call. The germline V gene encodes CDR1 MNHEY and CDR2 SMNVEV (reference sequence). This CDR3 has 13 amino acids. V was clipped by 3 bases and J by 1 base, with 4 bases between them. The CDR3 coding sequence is TGTGCCAGCAGTTTCACTTCCTACAATGAGCAGTTCTTC. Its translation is CASSFTSYNEQFF.

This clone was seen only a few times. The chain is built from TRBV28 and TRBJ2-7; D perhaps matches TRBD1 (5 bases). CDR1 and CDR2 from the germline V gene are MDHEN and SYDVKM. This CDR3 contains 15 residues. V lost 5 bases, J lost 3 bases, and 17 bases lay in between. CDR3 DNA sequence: TGTGCCAGCAGTCCCTCAGGGAAGTATCACTACGAGCAGTACTTC. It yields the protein CASSPSGKYHYEQYF.

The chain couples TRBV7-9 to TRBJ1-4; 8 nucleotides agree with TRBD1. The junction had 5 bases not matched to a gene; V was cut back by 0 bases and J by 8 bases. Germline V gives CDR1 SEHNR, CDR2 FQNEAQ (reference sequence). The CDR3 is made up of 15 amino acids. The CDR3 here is CASSLAATGGEKLFF. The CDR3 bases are TGTGCCAGCAGCTTAGCAGCAACAGGGGGAGAAAAACTGTTTTTT.

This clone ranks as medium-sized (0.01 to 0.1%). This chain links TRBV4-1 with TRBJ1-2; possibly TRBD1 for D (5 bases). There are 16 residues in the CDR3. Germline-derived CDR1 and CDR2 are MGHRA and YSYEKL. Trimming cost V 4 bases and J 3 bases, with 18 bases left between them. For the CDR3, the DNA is TGCGCCAGCAGCCTCGACCGGACCCAGGGCGACTATGGCTACACCTTC. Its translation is CASSLDRTQGDYGYTF.

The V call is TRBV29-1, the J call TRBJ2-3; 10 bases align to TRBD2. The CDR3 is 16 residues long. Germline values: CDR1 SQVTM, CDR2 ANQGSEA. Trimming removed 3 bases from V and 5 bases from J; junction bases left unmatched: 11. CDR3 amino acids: CSVDLASGRQEDTQYF. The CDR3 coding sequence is TGCAGCGTTGATTTGGCTAGCGGGAGACAGGAAGATACGCAGTATTTT.

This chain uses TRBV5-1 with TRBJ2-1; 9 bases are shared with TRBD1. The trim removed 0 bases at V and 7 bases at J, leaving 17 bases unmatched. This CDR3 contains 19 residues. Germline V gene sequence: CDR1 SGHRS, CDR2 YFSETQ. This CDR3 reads CASSLVYASGTGSKNEQFF. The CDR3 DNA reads TGCGCCAGCAGCTTGGTATACGCGAGCGGGACAGGGAGTAAAAATGAGCAGTTCTTC.

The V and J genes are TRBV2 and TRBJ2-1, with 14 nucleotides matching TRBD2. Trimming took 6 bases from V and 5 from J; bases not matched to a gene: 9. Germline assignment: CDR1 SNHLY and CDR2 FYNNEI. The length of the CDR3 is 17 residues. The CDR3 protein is CASSEHGLAGGNNEQFF. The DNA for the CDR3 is TGTGCCAGCAGCGAACACGGACTAGCGGGAGGCAACAATGAGCAGTTCTTC.

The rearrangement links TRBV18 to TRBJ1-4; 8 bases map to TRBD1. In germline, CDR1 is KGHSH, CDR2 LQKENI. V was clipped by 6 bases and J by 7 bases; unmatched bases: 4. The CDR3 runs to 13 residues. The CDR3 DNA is TGTGCCAGCTCTCAGGGGGCGTCTGAAAAACTGTTTTTT. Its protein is CASSQGASEKLFF.

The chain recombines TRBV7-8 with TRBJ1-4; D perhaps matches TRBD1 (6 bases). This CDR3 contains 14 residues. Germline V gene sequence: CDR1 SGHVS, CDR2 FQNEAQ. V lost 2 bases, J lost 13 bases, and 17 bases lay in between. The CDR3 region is CASSLTAGASGLFF. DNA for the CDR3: TGTGCCAGCAGCTTAACTGCAGGGGCTTCCGGACTGTTTTTT.

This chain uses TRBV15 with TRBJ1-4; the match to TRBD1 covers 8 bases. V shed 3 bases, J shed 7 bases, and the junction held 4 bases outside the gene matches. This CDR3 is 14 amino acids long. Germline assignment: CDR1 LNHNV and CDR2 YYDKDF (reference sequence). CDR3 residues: CATSRDREAEKLFF. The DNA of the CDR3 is TGTGCCACCAGCAGGGACAGGGAGGCTGAAAAACTGTTTTTT.

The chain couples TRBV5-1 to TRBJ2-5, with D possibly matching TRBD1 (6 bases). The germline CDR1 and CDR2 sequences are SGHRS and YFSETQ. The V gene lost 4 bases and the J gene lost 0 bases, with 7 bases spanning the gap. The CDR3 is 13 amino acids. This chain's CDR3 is CASSRDNQETQYF. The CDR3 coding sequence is TGCGCCAGCAGCCGGGACAACCAAGAGACCCAGTACTTC. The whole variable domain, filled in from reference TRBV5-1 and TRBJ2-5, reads KAGVTQTPRYLIKTRGQQVTLSCSPISGHRSVSWYQQTPGQGLQFLFEYFSETQRNKGNFPGRFSGRQFSNSRSEMNVSTLELGDSALYLCASSRDNQETQYFGPGTRLLVL.

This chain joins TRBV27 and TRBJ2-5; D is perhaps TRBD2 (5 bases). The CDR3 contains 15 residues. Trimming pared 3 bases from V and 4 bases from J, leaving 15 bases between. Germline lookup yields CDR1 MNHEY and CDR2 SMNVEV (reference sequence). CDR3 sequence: CASSFSFGLRETQYF. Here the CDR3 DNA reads TGTGCCAGCAGTTTTTCCTTCGGACTTAGAGAGACCCAGTACTTC.

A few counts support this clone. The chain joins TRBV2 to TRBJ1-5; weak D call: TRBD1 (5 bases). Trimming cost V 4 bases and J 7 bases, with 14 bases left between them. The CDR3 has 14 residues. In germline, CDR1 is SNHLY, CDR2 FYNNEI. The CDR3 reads CASSAGGLGQPQHF. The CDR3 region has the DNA TGTGCCAGCAGTGCCGGGGGTCTAGGCCAGCCCCAGCATTTT.

CDR3 sequence reads: CASSSSGSGYNEQFF. DNA for the CDR3: TGTGCCAGCAGTTCTAGCGGGAGTGGGTACAATGAGCAGTTCTTC. The chain carries TRBV6-4 and TRBJ2-1; the match to TRBD2 covers 10 bases. Germline V CDR1 and CDR2: MRHNA, SNTAGT. CDR3 length equals 15 residues. V shed 5 bases and J 4 bases; nucleotides not matched to a gene: 5.

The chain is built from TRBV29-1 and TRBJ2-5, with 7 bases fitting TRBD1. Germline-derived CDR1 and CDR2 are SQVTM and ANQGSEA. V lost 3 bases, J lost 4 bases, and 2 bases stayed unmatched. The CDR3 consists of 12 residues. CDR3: CSVDRQGETQYF. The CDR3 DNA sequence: TGCAGCGTTGACCGACAGGGAGAGACCCAGTACTTC. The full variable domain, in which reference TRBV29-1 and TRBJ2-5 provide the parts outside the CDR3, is SAVISQKPSRDICQRGTSLTIQCQVDSQVTMMFWYRQQPGQSLTLIATANQGSEATYESGFVIDKFPISRPNLTFSTLTVSNMSPEDSSIYLCSVDRQGETQYFGPGTRLLVL.